The 16 T cell receptor beta chains listed next were all sequenced from one sample in a study of CD8+CD57+ T cells in acquired aplastic anemia. Using genomic DNA as the template, TCR beta VDJ and CDR3 profiling was carried out. TCRdb processed the reads anew with MiXCR; each CDR3 protein has one entry. Of roughly 200,000 distinct CDR3 sequences detected, 65% appear once; the ten largest clones hold roughly 50%. It was patients with CD8+CD57+ cell expansion by flow cytometry who were chosen for sequencing. Material: sorted CD4+, CD8+, or CD8+CD57+ T cells (not recorded which) from PBMCs. The origin of the receptors is a human donor with aplastic anemia.

The table lists this clonotype with many counts. The V gene is TRBV6-5, the J gene TRBJ1-2; 7 nucleotides match TRBD1. V lost 10 bases to trimming and J lost 6 bases; unmatched junction nucleotides: 11. The CDR3 runs 13 residues. Per the germline V gene, CDR1 is MNHEY and CDR2 is SVGAGI. DNA for the CDR3: TGTGCCACGAAGACCGGACAGGACCATGGCTACACCTTC. Residues: CATKTGQDHGYTF.

The CDR3 coding sequence is TGTGCCAGCAGCTTTTTAGCGGGAGGGCCTAACGAGCAGTACTTC. Its protein is CASSFLAGGPNEQYF. The chain combines TRBV7-8 with TRBJ2-7, with 11 bases matching TRBD2. Trimming took 3 bases from V and 5 from J; bases not matched to a gene: 6. From germline, CDR1 is SGHVS and CDR2 FQNEAQ. The CDR3 is made up of 15 amino acids. The entire variable domain, with the rest obtained from reference TRBV7-8 and TRBJ2-7, is as follows: GAGVSQSPRYKVAKRGQDVALRCDPISGHVSLFWYQQALGQGPEFLTYFQNEAQLDKSGLPSDRFFAERPEGSVSTLKIQRTQQEDSAVYLCASSFLAGGPNEQYFGPGTRLTVT.

The chain recombines TRBV6-5 with TRBJ2-3; 9 bases fit TRBD2. CDR3 length equals 14 residues. Germline CDR1 MNHEY, CDR2 SVGAGI. With V trimmed by 6 bases and J by 3 bases, 4 bases remained unmatched. For the CDR3, the DNA is TGTGCCAGCAGACCGGGACTAGCAACAGATACGCAGTATTTT. Protein product: CASRPGLATDTQYF.

The chain couples TRBV7-9 to TRBJ2-1; 11 bases agree with TRBD2. From germline, CDR1 is SEHNR and CDR2 FQNEAQ (reference sequence). This CDR3 has 17 residues. Trimming at V came to 0 bases and at J to 3 bases, leaving 4 bases not matched to a gene. The CDR3, as DNA: TGTGCCAGCAGCTTAGCGGCCGGGACTAGCGGCTACAATGAGCAGTTCTTC. Its protein product is CASSLAAGTSGYNEQFF.

This clonotype has a handful of counts. This chain uses TRBV7-9 with TRBJ1-5; D unclear. CDR1 SEHNR and CDR2 FQNEAQ come from the germline V gene (reference sequence). The CDR3 extends over 13 amino acids. The ends were cut back, 2 bases at V and 5 bases at J, with 7 bases in the middle. The chain's CDR3 is CASSLKADQPQHF. The CDR3 DNA is TGTGCCAGCAGCTTAAAGGCAGATCAGCCCCAGCATTTT.

The chain joins TRBV7-3 to TRBJ1-3; D is possibly TRBD1 (6 bases). The CDR3 covers 15 residues. Germline CDR1 is SGHTA and CDR2 is FQGTGA. Deletions cut 5 bases from V and 6 bases from J, with 17 bases between. Written as DNA, the CDR3 is TGTGCCAGCAGCGCAAGGGGGAGGCCTGAAAACACCATATATTTT. As protein: CASSARGRPENTIYF.

The gene calls are TRBV10-1 and TRBJ1-1; D is unclear. CDR1 WNHNN and CDR2 SYGVQD come from the germline V gene (reference sequence). Trimming cost V 4 bases and J 2 bases, with 8 bases left between them. CDR3 length: 13 amino acids. The CDR3 bases are TGCGCCAGCAGTGCTCAGATTAACACTGAAGCTTTCTTT. It yields the protein CASSAQINTEAFF.

This sequence joins TRBV12-3 or TRBV12-4 and TRBJ1-2, with 7 positions matching TRBD1. This CDR3 contains 14 residues. The V segment lost 3 bases and the J segment 4 bases; nucleotides outside the gene matches: 5. The CDR3 bases are TGTGCCAGCAGTTTGAGGACAGGAGCCTATGGCTACACCTTC. Protein product: CASSLRTGAYGYTF.

This chain joins TRBV19 and TRBJ1-5; TRBD1 aligns across 9 bases. The length of the CDR3 is 17 residues. The J segment lost 4 bases and the V segment lost 5 bases, leaving 12 bases of the junction unmatched. The germline V gene encodes CDR1 LNHDA and CDR2 SQIVND (reference sequence). As DNA, the CDR3 is TGTGCCAGTAGTGGACAGGGGAGTACTAGCTTGAATCAGCCCCAGCATTTT. This gives the protein CASSGQGSTSLNQPQHF.

This clonotype was found a few times. The chain employs TRBV24-1 and TRBJ2-2; no definite D call. Germline V CDR1 and CDR2: KGHDR, SFDVKD. This CDR3 contains 15 residues. Trimming pared 4 bases from V and 2 bases from J, leaving 10 bases between. The CDR3 coding sequence is TGTGCCACCAGTGAGTCCGGCCCTAACACCGGGGAGCTGTTTTTT. This sequence encodes CATSESGPNTGELFF.

This clonotype came up once. CDR3 bases: TGCAGCGTTGGGGGGGCTCCGGTCTATGGCTACACCTTC. Amino acid sequence: CSVGGAPVYGYTF. The chain is built from TRBV29-1 and TRBJ1-2; possibly TRBD1 for D (6 bases). Germline assignment: CDR1 SQVTM and CDR2 ANQGSEA. Trimming removed 4 bases from V and 4 bases from J, with 13 bases in between. The CDR3 is 13 amino acids.

V gene TRBV7-9 combines with J gene TRBJ2-7, with D uncertain. The CDR3 runs 11 residues. Germline V gene lookup returns CDR1 SEHNR and CDR2 FQNEAQ (reference sequence). With 3 bases removed from V and 5 bases from J, the gap between germline ends came to 5 bases. The CDR3 is CASSFTDEQYF. Here the CDR3 DNA reads TGTGCCAGCAGCTTTACCGACGAGCAGTACTTC.

The chain has TRBV20-1 and TRBJ1-2, with a tentative D call TRBD1 (5 bases). CDR1 DFQATT and CDR2 SNEGSKA come from the germline V gene (reference sequence). Trimming removed 3 bases at V and 6 bases at J, with 8 bases between. The CDR3 is 11 residues long. This chain's CDR3 is CSARSGHGYTF. The CDR3, as DNA: TGCAGTGCTAGGTCGGGGCATGGCTACACCTTC.

This rearrangement joins TRBV10-1 to TRBJ2-1; perhaps TRBD1 as D (6 bases). Germline lookup yields CDR1 WNHNN and CDR2 SYGVQD (reference sequence). Trimming took 0 bases from V and 7 from J, leaving 13 bases between them. The CDR3 covers 15 residues. CDR3 loop: CASSESRGLTNEQFF. For the CDR3, the DNA is TGCGCCAGCAGTGAGTCGAGGGGGTTAACGAATGAGCAGTTCTTC.

The chain is built from TRBV29-1 and TRBJ2-1, with 9 bases aligning to TRBD2. The length of the CDR3 is 14 residues. With 4 bases clipped from V and 2 bases from J, the junction kept 3 bases outside the gene matches. Per the germline V gene, CDR1 is SQVTM and CDR2 is ANQGSEA. The CDR3 loop reads CSVGTSETYNEQFF. The CDR3 nucleotides read TGCAGCGTTGGGACTAGCGAGACCTACAATGAGCAGTTCTTC.

CDR3 protein: CASSLPNTNTEAFF. Written as DNA, the CDR3 is TGTGCCAGCAGCTTACCCAACACGAACACTGAAGCTTTCTTT. The chain carries TRBV7-7 and TRBJ1-1; D unresolved. The germline gives CDR1 SSHAT, CDR2 FNYEAQ (reference sequence). This CDR3 region has 14 residues. V shed 2 bases and J shed 1 base, with 8 bases lying between them.